The 17 T cell receptor beta chains below come from one sample, sequenced in a study of cytomegalovirus exposure and HLA in healthy donors (dated by TCRdb to about 2017). Library creation used the immunoSEQ multiplex PCR assay. A mixture of 60 forward primers for TCR Vbeta segments and 13 reverse primers for TCR Jbeta segments was used in the multiplex PCR. TCRdb carries this immuneACCESS record with in-frame sequences only. Its versions omit some clonotypes, under half of them owing to an unresolved V gene in the studies checked, with the rest unexplained. The sample yields 160,000 or so clones; approximately 80% were counted once. The ten largest make up approximately 4.8% of the sample. Sequencing used PBMCs. These receptors were taken from a man younger than 40 in good health and CMV-seronegative.

The chain uses TRBV7-6 and TRBJ2-7, with 10 nucleotides matching TRBD1. Per the germline V gene, CDR1 is SGHVS and CDR2 is FNYEAQ. The CDR3 length is 14 residues. V shed 5 bases, J shed 3 bases, and the junction held 4 bases outside the gene matches. The DNA of the CDR3 is TGTGCCAGCAGCCCGGGACAGGGGATCTACGAGCAGTACTTC. It yields the protein CASSPGQGIYEQYF.

The chain has TRBV4-1 and TRBJ1-1; no clear D gene. The CDR3 is 18 amino acids. Trimming pared 3 bases from V and 0 bases from J, leaving 20 bases between. The V gene's germline CDR1 is MGHRA and CDR2 YSYEKL. In nucleotides, the CDR3 is TGCGCCAGCAGCCATCCACCCGGGAGGGTCGGGGTGAACACTGAAGCTTTCTTT. This sequence encodes CASSHPPGRVGVNTEAFF.

The chain links TRBV29-1 to TRBJ1-1; 7 positions match TRBD1. V was clipped by 5 bases and J by 0 bases; unmatched bases: 6. CDR3 size: 14 residues. Germline V CDR1 and CDR2: SQVTM, ANQGSEA. CDR3 in amino acids: CSVKGQQMNTEAFF. In nucleotides, the CDR3 is TGCAGCGTTAAGGGACAGCAGATGAACACTGAAGCTTTCTTT.

V usage is TRBV10-1 and J usage is TRBJ1-5; possibly TRBD1 for D (5 bases). V lost 10 bases and J lost 3, with 13 bases in between. The germline V gene encodes CDR1 WNHNN and CDR2 SYGVQD (reference sequence). The CDR3 length is 13 residues. DNA of the CDR3: TGCGCCATCTCCCCCAGGGACAATCAGCCCCAGCATTTT. It yields the protein CAISPRDNQPQHF.

This clone showed up just once. The genes are TRBV28 and TRBJ2-7, with D possibly being TRBD1 (5 bases). The CDR3 sequence is 15 residues long. Trimming removed 3 bases from V and 3 bases from J, with 15 bases in between. The germline CDR1 and CDR2 sequences are MDHEN and SYDVKM. The CDR3 nucleotides are TGTGCCAGCAGTTTCGATAAAGGGGAAGGCTACGAGCAGTACTTC. This translates into CASSFDKGEGYEQYF.

The chain's CDR3 is CASSTGWGQGGIGETQYF. The CDR3 DNA reads TGTGCCAGCAGCACGGGGTGGGGACAGGGTGGTATCGGAGAGACCCAGTACTTC. The chain employs TRBV21-1 and TRBJ2-5; TRBD1 is taken as the D call from the table, unchecked against the DNA. TRBV21-1 is labeled a pseudogene. There are 18 residues in the CDR3.

V and J are TRBV7-7 and TRBJ2-6; 7 nucleotides align to TRBD2. The V gene end was trimmed by 10 bases and the J gene end by 4 bases; junction bases not matched to a gene: 10. Germline-derived CDR1 and CDR2 are SSHAT and FNYEAQ (reference sequence). The CDR3 runs 15 residues. Here the CDR3 DNA reads TGTGCCATTGGAGCGGGACTGGGGGGGGCCAACGTCCTGACTTTC. This codes for CAIGAGLGGANVLTF.

The J gene is TRBJ2-7, the V gene TRBV19; 8 bases fit TRBD2. CDR3 size: 16 residues. The V gene end was trimmed by 5 bases and the J gene end by 4 bases; junction bases not matched to a gene: 13. The germline CDR1 and CDR2 sequences are LNHDA and SQIVND (reference sequence). The CDR3 bases are TGTGCCAGTAGTCTCCGGGGGGGGGTCAACCTTTACGAGCAGTACTTC. It yields the protein CASSLRGGVNLYEQYF.

The chain carries TRBV9 and TRBJ2-3; D gene uncertain. CDR3 size: 13 residues. V was shortened by 0 bases and J by 2 bases, with 4 bases between the two germline ends. CDR1 and CDR2 (germline): SGDLS, YYNGEE. Here the CDR3 DNA reads TGTGCCAGCAGCGTAGCCCTCACAGATACGCAGTATTTT. Translation: CASSVALTDTQYF.

This clone showed up just once. The CDR3 sequence is CASSLVGPGNYGYTF. CDR3 DNA: TGTGCCAGCAGTTTAGTGGGGCCAGGTAACTATGGCTACACCTTC. The V and J genes are TRBV28 and TRBJ1-2; maybe TRBD1 (5 bases). Trimming stripped 2 bases from V and 1 base from J, with 11 bases between. Germline lookup yields CDR1 MDHEN and CDR2 SYDVKM. The CDR3 totals 15 residues.

V gene TRBV30 combines with J gene TRBJ2-1; 12 positions match TRBD2. This CDR3 contains 14 residues. Germline CDR1 GTSNPN, CDR2 SVGIG (reference sequence). J lost 6 bases, V lost 4 bases, and 4 bases had no gene match. The CDR3 DNA follows: TGTGCCTGGACTAGCGGGGGGGCGGGCAATGAGCAGTTCTTC. Amino acid sequence: CAWTSGGAGNEQFF. The full variable domain, in which reference TRBV30 and TRBJ2-1 provide the parts outside the CDR3, is SQTIHQWPATLVQPVGSPLSLECTVEGTSNPNLYWYRQAAGRGLQLLFYSVGIGQISSEVPQNLSASRPQDRQFILSSKKLLLSDSGFYLCAWTSGGAGNEQFFGPGTRLTVL.

V and J are TRBV27 and TRBJ2-7; weak D call: TRBD1 (5 bases). Germline loops: CDR1 MNHEY, CDR2 SMNVEV (reference sequence). V shed 5 bases and J shed 7 bases, with 15 bases lying between them. CDR3 size: 13 residues. The CDR3 here is CASSPSRQGEQYF. In DNA form, the CDR3 reads TGTGCCAGCAGTCCATCCCGCCAGGGAGAGCAGTACTTC.

V and J are TRBV19 and TRBJ1-6, with D possibly being TRBD1 (5 bases). Germline V gene lookup returns CDR1 LNHDA and CDR2 SQIVND (reference sequence). Trimming took 5 bases from V and 5 from J, leaving 10 bases between them. This CDR3 has 14 residues. In DNA, the CDR3 is TGTGCCAGTAGTCTCCGGGGGGATAATTCACCCCTCCACTTT. Residues: CASSLRGDNSPLHF.

The chain has TRBV27 and TRBJ2-7; D possibly corresponds to TRBD1 (5 bases). V lost 5 bases and J lost 3, with 17 bases in between. CDR1 is MNHEY and CDR2 is SMNVEV in the germline V gene (reference sequence). This CDR3 region has 15 residues. The CDR3 coding sequence is TGTGCCAGCAGTCCCCAGACTGACAGTTACTACGAGCAGTACTTC. This encodes CASSPQTDSYYEQYF.

The CDR3 coding sequence is TGTGCCAGCAGTTACAGGACTAGCCGCATACGGGAGCAGTACTTC. This codes for CASSYRTSRIREQYF. The chain employs TRBV6-6 and TRBJ2-7, with 8 bases that match TRBD2. Germline V gene data show CDR1 as MNHNY and CDR2 as SVGAGI (reference sequence). The CDR3 loop spans 15 amino acids. V shed 2 bases and J 7 bases; nucleotides not matched to a gene: 10.

The chain has TRBV6-5 and TRBJ1-6; no firm D call. The germline V gene has CDR1 MNHEY and CDR2 SVGAGI. The V gene lost 3 bases and the J gene lost 5 bases, with 8 bases spanning the gap. The CDR3 is made up of 14 amino acids. The CDR3 here is CASSYGGNNSPLHF. The CDR3 nucleotides read TGTGCCAGCAGTTATGGCGGGAATAATTCACCCCTCCACTTT.

DNA for the CDR3: TGTGCCAGTAGTATAGGAGGCTACGAGCAGTACTTC. Amino acids: CASSIGGYEQYF. The V gene is TRBV19, the J gene TRBJ2-7; D gene ambiguous. Germline loops: CDR1 LNHDA, CDR2 SQIVND (reference sequence). V was shortened by 1 base and J by 3 bases, with 4 bases between the two germline ends. The CDR3 loop spans 12 amino acids.